The next 4 T cell receptor beta chains were all read from a single sample in a study of blood T cell repertoires in COVID-19. The repertoire was sequenced with immunoSEQ multiplex PCR; TCRdb's copy has only in-frame clones and lacks some. The sample gives 120,000 or so clones, approximately 85% of which show up once; about 15% is in the top ten. Specimen: peripheral blood. The receptor set was obtained from a woman between 55 and 75 years old with acute or convalescent COVID-19.

The chain has TRBV12-2 and TRBJ1-6; the DNA was not used to check the table's D call, TRBD1. TRBV12-2 is annotated as a pseudogene. The CDR3 extends over 16 amino acids. As DNA, the CDR3 is TGTGCAAGTCGCCCGGGAGTAGAGGGGGCTGATTCACCCCTCCACTTT. It is translated as CASRPGVEGADSPLHF.

The J gene is TRBJ1-2, the V gene TRBV6-1, with D unresolved. This CDR3 region has 14 residues. Germline CDR1 and CDR2: MNHNS and SASEGT. Trimming left V 0 bases short and J 4 bases short, with 9 bases between. DNA for the CDR3: TGTGCCAGCAGTGAAGCGGGCAGCCTCTATGGCTACACCTTC. It yields the protein CASSEAGSLYGYTF.

The CDR3 region is CASSLDFWRVDTQYF. The CDR3 region has the DNA TGTGCCAGCAGCTTGGACTTCTGGAGGGTAGATACGCAGTATTTT. The V and J genes are TRBV7-2 and TRBJ2-3; possible D gene TRBD2, 6 bases. Trimming took 3 bases from V and 5 from J, leaving 15 bases between them. The germline CDR1 and CDR2 sequences are SGHTA and FQGNSA. The CDR3 length is 15 residues.

This clone occurred a few times. The chain has TRBV7-2 and TRBJ2-3; 7 bases are shared with TRBD2. This CDR3 is built from 15 residues. Trimming at V came to 5 bases and at J to 5 bases, leaving 10 bases not matched to a gene. Germline CDR1 SGHTA, CDR2 FQGNSA. The CDR3 bases are TGTGCCAGCAGCCCCTGGGCTAGCGGCGGAGATACGCAGTATTTT. It is translated as CASSPWASGGDTQYF. The whole variable domain, remainder taken from reference TRBV7-2 and TRBJ2-3, is GAGVSQSPSNKVTEKGKDVELRCDPISGHTALYWYRQSLGQGLEFLIYFQGNSAPDKSGLPSDRFSAERTGGSVSTLTIQRTQQEDSAVYLCASSPWASGGDTQYFGPGTRLTVL.